This record covers a single TCR beta chain. There are many counts of this clonotype. Its antigen has not been determined. The DNA is omitted, as the CDR3 cannot be located on it reliably, and the CDR3 follows TCRdb's listing. Stable Graves' hyperthyroidism was defined as no progression to ophthalmopathy during 18 months of follow-up. Hyperthyroidism patients were aged 18 to 65 years and newly diagnosed, with disease duration of less than 2 months. Exclusion was applied to patients with uncontrolled infections, other autoimmune diseases, pregnancy or lactation. Diagnoses were established on the basis of clinical symptoms, serum thyroxine and TRAb, thyroid ultrasound, and orbital computed tomography. PBMCs were isolated from roughly 10 ml of fresh peripheral blood by Ficoll-Paque density gradient centrifugation. Trizol reagent was used to extract total RNA, and RNA quality was then checked on an Agilent 2100 Bioanalyzer.

These data come from a study of T cells in Graves' hyperthyroidism and ophthalmopathy (dated by TCRdb to between 2018 and 2021). Concerning the study at large: Peripheral blood samples were taken at the time of initial diagnosis, prior to any treatment. To identify TCR V-J signatures that set the groups apart, the researchers used a discovery cohort of 90 to 100 patients, made up of 43 with Graves' ophthalmopathy and about 60 with stable Graves' hyperthyroidism. Prospective prediction of ophthalmopathy was tested in an independent validation cohort consisting of roughly 19 hyperthyroidism patients and approximately 16 patients who later progressed to ophthalmopathy. The 75 to 100 discovery patients were divided at random into training and test sets in a 7:3 ratio. The study also compared thyroid tissue and blood T-cell repertoires from several Graves' hyperthyroidism patients. Once sampling was done, hyperthyroidism patients were given methimazole at a starting dose of 30 mg daily, whereas ophthalmopathy patients were given high-dose intravenous methylprednisolone. The paper describes TCR Vbeta CDR3 sequencing of around 130 peripheral blood samples, made up of 43 ophthalmopathy patients, approximately 73 hyperthyroidism patients and around 17 progressor patients.

Findings and caveats that apply to the study as a whole: A model built on a 13 V-J signature distinguished ophthalmopathy from stable hyperthyroidism, reaching 87.88% sensitivity and approximately 83% specificity in cross-validation and 80%/75% in testing. Most expanded thyroid clonotypes (frequency above 0.001) were also found in blood, which suggests that blood repertoires may mirror thyroid immune responses. In validation, the model predicted progression to ophthalmopathy a median of about 6.5 months before onset, with about 67% sensitivity and about 72% specificity. No statistical method was used to fix the sample size in advance, and group allocation was not hidden from the investigators.

Measured from the cysteine to the phenylalanine, the CDR3 is 15 residues long. Per the germline V gene, MDHEN is the CDR1 and SYDVKM is the CDR2. TCR beta CDR3 regions were amplified from RNA transcripts. For the first round of RT-PCR on the TCR CDR3, the HTBI primer set was used together with the Qiagen OneStep RT-PCR kit. A second multiplex PCR round built the libraries, followed by size selection and purification. The libraries were sequenced on an Illumina HiSeq2000 using paired-end 100 bp reads. In the authors' own workflow: SOAPnuke was used to process the raw data, throwing out any read that contained adapters or uncalled bases, had a mean Phred below 15, or lacked an exact constant-primer or identifier match. High-quality paired reads were merged with COPE v1.2.5, and unique nucleotide sequences were defined as clonotypes. MiTCR v1.1 was used to align the clonotypes against IMGT TRBV, TRBD and TRBJ reference segments. Analysis was restricted to V-J combinations with a frequency above 0.0001, which covered 99.2% of repertoires. The TCS score was defined as F50 (clonal expansion) divided by E x V (chaos), with BLOSUM62-based TCRdist calculated between CDR3 peptides within each V-J. Welch's t-statistics and random forest reduced around 510 V-J features to 13, which were used in a naive Bayes classifier (R e1071). TCRdb reran the public reads through fastp at Q25 and MiXCR, keeping productive beta chains. Entries are consolidated by CDR3 protein sequence, retaining the most common genes and DNA. TCRdb assigned the V and J calls; the authors' analysis was not used. The sample table holds hundreds of thousands of distinct CDR3 sequences, of which 16% were seen once. The ten largest clonotypes hold 3% to 4% of the sample.

The receptor was derived from a woman in her thirties with Graves' hyperthyroidism. The sequencing sample was made of blood. The rearrangement joined TRBV28 to TRBJ1-2. The CDR3 protein: CASSSSTVPNYGYTF.